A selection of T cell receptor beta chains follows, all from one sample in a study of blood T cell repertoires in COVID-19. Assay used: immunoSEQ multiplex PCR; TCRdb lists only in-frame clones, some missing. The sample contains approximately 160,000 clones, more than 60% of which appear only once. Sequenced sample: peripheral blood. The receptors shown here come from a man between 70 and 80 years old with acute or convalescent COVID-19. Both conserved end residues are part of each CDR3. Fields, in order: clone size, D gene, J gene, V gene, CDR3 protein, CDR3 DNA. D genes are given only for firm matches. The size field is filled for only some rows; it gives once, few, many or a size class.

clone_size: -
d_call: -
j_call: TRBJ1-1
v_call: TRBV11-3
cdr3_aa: CASSLPPIATEAFF
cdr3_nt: TGTGCCAGCAGCTTACCCCCTATCGCCACTGAAGCTTTCTTT

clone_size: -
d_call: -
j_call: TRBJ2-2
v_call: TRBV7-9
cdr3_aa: CASSLAVSGELFF
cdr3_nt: TGTGCCAGCAGCTTAGCCGTCTCCGGGGAGCTGTTTTTT

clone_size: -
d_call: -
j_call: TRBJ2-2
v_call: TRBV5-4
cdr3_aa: CASSLNEESGELFF
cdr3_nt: TGTGCCAGCAGCCTCAACGAGGAGTCCGGGGAGCTGTTTTTT

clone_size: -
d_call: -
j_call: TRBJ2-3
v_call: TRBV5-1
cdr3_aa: CASSLGGGEFTDTQYF
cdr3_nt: TGCGCCAGCAGCTTGGGGGGCGGGGAATTCACAGATACGCAGTATTTT

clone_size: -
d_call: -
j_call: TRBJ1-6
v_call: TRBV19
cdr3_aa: CASSISNSPLHF
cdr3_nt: TGTGCCAGTAGTATCTCGAATTCACCCCTCCACTTT

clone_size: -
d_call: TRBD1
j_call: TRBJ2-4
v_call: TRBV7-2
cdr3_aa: CASSSQGDFDIQYF
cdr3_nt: TGTGCCAGCAGCTCGCAGGGGGATTTTGACATTCAGTACTTC

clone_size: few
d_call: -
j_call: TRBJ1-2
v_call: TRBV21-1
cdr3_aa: CASSPRQANGYTF
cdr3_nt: TGTGCCAGCAGCCCCCGACAGGCAAATGGCTACACCTTC

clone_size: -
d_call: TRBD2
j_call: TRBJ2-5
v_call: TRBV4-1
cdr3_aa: CASSQDLAGGPETQYF
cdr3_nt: TGCGCCAGCAGCCAAGATCTCGCGGGGGGGCCGGAGACCCAGTACTTC

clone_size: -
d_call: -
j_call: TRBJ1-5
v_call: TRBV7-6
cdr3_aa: CASSLAGPQPQHF
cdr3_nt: TGTGCCAGCAGCTTGGCGGGACCTCAGCCCCAGCATTTT

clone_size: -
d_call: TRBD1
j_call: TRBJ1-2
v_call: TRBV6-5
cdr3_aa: CASIGPTGYGYTF
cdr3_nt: TGTGCCAGCATAGGACCGACAGGGTATGGCTACACCTTC

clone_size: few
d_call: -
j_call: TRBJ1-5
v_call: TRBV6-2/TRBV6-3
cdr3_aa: CASSYAGMGQPQHF
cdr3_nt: TGTGCCAGCAGTTACGCGGGGATGGGTCAGCCCCAGCATTTT

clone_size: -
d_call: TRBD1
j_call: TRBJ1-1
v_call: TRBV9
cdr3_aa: CASSILETGGYAFF
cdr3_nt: TGTGCCAGCAGCATACTAGAGACAGGGGGATACGCTTTCTTT

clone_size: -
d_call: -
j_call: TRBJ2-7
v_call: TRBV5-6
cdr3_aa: CASSFAGTSLQREYF
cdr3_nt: TGTGCCAGCAGCTTCGCCGGGACATCGCTACAAAGGGAGTACTTC

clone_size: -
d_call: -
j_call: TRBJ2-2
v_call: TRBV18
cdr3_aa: CASSRGQTNTGELFF
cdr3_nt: TGTGCCAGCTCACGAGGACAGACGAACACCGGGGAGCTGTTTTTT

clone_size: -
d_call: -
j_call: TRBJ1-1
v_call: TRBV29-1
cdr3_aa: CSVYLGGLNTEAFF
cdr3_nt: TGCAGCGTTTACCTGGGCGGGTTGAACACTGAAGCTTTCTTT

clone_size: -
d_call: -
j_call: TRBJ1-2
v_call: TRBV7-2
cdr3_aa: CASSSGRRGDTF
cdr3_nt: TGTGCCAGCAGCTCTGGCCGCAGGGGAGACACCTTC

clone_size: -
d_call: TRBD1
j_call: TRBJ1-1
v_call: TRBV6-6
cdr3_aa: CASSYPNTGGNTEAFF
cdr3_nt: TGTGCCAGCAGTTACCCTAACACAGGGGGAAACACTGAAGCTTTCTTT

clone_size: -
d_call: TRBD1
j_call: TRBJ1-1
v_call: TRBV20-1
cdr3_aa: CSAPGGTEAFF
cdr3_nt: TGCAGTGCCCCAGGGGGCACTGAAGCTTTCTTT

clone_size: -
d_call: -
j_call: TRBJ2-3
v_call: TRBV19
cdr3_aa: CASRAGAGRTDTQYF
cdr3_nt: TGTGCCAGTAGGGCAGGGGCCGGGCGCACAGATACGCAGTATTTT

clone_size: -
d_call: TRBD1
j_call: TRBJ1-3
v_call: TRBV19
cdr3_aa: CASSAAGTGGRSGNTIYF
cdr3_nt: TGTGCCAGTAGTGCAGCCGGGACAGGGGGTCGCTCTGGAAACACCATATATTTT

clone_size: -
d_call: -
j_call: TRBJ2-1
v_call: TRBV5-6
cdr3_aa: CASSHAGTTQYNEQFF
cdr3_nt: TGTGCCAGCAGCCACGCCGGGACAACGCAGTACAATGAGCAGTTCTTC

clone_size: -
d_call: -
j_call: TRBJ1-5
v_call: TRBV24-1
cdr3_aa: CATSDSTTQYSNQPQHF
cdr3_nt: TGTGCCACCAGTGATTCGACGACACAATATAGCAATCAGCCCCAGCATTTT

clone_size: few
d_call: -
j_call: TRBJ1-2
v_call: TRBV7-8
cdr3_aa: CASSLSGSRGYTF
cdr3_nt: TGTGCCAGCAGCCTGTCAGGCAGCAGGGGCTACACCTTC

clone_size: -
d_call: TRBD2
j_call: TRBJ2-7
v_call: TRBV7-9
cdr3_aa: CASSSSGRNPYEQYF
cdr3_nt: TGTGCCAGCAGCTCTAGCGGGAGGAACCCCTACGAGCAGTACTTC

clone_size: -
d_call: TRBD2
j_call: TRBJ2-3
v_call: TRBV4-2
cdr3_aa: CASSLAGVGTDTQYF
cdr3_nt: TGTGCCAGCAGCTTAGCGGGAGTTGGCACAGATACGCAGTATTTT

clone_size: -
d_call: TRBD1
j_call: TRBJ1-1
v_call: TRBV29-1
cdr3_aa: CSVEDPGQAAFF
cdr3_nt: TGCAGCGTTGAAGACCCGGGACAGGCGGCTTTCTTT

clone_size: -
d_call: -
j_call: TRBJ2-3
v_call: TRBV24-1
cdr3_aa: CATSDRAGGPGTDTQYF
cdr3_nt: TGTGCCACCAGTGACCGCGCCGGGGGGCCAGGCACAGATACGCAGTATTTT

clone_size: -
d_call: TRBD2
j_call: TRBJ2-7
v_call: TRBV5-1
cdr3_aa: CASSTSGGQYEQYF
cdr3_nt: TGCGCCAGCAGCACTAGCGGGGGCCAATACGAGCAGTACTTC

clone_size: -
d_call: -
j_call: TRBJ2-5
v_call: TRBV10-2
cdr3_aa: CASSFQQVRETQYF
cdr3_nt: TGCGCCAGCAGTTTCCAACAAGTGCGGGAGACCCAGTACTTC

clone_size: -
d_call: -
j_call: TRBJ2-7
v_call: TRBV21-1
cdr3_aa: CASTPRPMSSYEQYF
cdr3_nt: TGTGCCAGCACCCCTAGACCGATGAGCTCCTACGAGCAGTACTTC

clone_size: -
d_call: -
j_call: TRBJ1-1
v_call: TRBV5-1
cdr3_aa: CASSPWGDQNEAFF
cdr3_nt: TGCGCCAGCAGCCCCTGGGGGGACCAAAATGAAGCTTTCTTT

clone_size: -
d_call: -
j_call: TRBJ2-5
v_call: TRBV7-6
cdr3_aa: CASSPLAGSVETQYF
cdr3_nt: TGTGCCAGCAGCCCCCTTGCGGGGTCCGTAGAGACCCAGTACTTC

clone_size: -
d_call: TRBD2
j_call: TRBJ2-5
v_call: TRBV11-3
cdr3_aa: CASSLVGTSGKETQYF
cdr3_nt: TGTGCCAGCAGCTTAGTGGGCACTAGCGGGAAAGAGACCCAGTACTTC

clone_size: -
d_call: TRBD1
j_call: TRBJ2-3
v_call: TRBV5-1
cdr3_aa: CASSPGQGTDTQYF
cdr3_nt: TGCGCCAGCAGCCCCGGACAGGGGACAGATACGCAGTATTTT

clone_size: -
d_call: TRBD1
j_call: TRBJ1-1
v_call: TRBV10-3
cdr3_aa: CAIRIGTGYTEAFF
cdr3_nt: TGTGCCATCAGGATCGGGACAGGGTACACTGAAGCTTTCTTT

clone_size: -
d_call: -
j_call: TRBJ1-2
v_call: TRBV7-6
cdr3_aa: CASSLAAYRVDGYTF
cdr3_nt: TGTGCCAGCAGCTTAGCGGCATACAGGGTCGATGGCTACACCTTC

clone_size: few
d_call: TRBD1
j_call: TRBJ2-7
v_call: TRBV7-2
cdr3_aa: CASSFLGQDYEQYF
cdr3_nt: TGTGCCAGCAGCTTCCTTGGACAGGACTACGAGCAGTACTTC

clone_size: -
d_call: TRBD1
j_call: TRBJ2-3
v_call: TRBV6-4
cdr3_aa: CASGSTGGGTDTQYF
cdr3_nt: TGTGCCAGCGGCTCAACAGGGGGCGGCACAGATACGCAGTATTTT

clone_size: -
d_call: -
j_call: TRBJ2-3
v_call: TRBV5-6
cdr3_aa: CASSLSSTDTQYF
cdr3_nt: TGTGCCAGCAGTCTCTCTAGCACAGATACGCAGTATTTT

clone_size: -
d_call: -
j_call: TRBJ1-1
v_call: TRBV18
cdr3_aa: CASSGGRNTEAFF
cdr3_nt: TGTGCCAGCTCAGGGGGCAGGAACACTGAAGCTTTCTTT

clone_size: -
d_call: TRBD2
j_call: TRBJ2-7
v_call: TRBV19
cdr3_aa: CASSLGLAYEQYF
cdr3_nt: TGTGCCAGTAGTCTGGGACTAGCCTACGAGCAGTACTTC

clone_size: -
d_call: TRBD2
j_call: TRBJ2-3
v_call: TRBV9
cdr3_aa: CASGGAGGRTDTQYF
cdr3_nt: TGTGCCAGCGGCGGGGCGGGGGGACGCACAGATACGCAGTATTTT

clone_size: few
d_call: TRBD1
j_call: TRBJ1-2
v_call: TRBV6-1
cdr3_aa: CASSEIRGRSPYTF
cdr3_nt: TGTGCCAGCAGTGAGATCAGGGGGCGATCTCCTTACACCTTC

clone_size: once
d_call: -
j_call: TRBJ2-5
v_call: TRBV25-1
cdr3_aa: CASTPVSGAQETQYF
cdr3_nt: TGTGCCAGCACCCCGGTTTCAGGGGCCCAAGAGACCCAGTACTTC

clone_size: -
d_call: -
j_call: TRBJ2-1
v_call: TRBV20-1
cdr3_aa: CSASSAHEQFF
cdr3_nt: TGCAGTGCTAGCTCAGCGCATGAGCAGTTCTTC

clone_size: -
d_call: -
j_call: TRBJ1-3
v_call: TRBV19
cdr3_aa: CASQGQFSGNTIYF
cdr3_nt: TGTGCCAGCCAGGGACAATTCTCTGGAAACACCATATATTTT

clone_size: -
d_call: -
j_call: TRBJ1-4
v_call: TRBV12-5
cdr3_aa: CASGLESGDKLFF
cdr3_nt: TGTGCTAGTGGTTTGGAGTCAGGGGACAAACTGTTTTTT

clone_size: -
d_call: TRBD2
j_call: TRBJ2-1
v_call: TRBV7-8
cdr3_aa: CASSLAGRLAEAYNEQFF
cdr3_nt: TGTGCCAGCAGCTTAGCGGGGAGACTAGCGGAGGCCTACAATGAGCAGTTCTTC

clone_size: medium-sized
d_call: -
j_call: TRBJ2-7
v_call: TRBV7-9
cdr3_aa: CASSLGGLLPQYEQYF
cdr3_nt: TGTGCCAGCAGCTTAGGGGGACTCCTCCCCCAGTACGAGCAGTACTTC

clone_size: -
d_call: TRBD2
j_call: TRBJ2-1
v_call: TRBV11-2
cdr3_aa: CASSLGAGGLNEQFF
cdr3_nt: TGTGCCAGCAGCTTAGGAGCGGGGGGCCTCAATGAGCAGTTCTTC

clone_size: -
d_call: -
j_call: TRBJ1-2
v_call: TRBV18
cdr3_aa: CASSPAALNGYTF
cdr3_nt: TGTGCCAGCTCACCAGCGGCTCTGAATGGCTACACCTTC

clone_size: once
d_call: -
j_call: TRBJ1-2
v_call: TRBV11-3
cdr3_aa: CASSPTTGYGYTF
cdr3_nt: TGTGCCAGCAGCCCAACGACAGGCTATGGCTACACCTTC

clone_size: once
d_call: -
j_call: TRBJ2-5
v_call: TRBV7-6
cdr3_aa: CASSLDISPTGKETQYF
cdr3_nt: TGTGCCAGCAGCTTGGACATTAGCCCTACCGGAAAGGAGACCCAGTACTTC